This TCR beta chain comes out of a study of CD8 T cells in ankylosing spondylitis. General observations from the study: The authors reported significant enrichment of disease-linked clones in matched ankylosing spondylitis synovial fluid. Prior literature has documented some motif variants in synovial fluid and blood from reactive arthritis. Typical of ankylosing spondylitis blood, it appeared, was a TCR beta motif of fewer than 10 highly homologous variants. Disease-associated clonotypes exhibited CD8+ identity and were relatively infrequent in peripheral blood.

This clonotype was counted between two and nine times. Its antigen remains unknown. Each CDR3 protein gets one entry after TCRdb re-called the 5' RACE reads with MiXCR. Here the sample spans hundreds of thousands of distinct CDR3 sequences, around 26% being singletons. V lost 1 base to trimming and J lost 1 base, with 4 bases between them. CDR1 and CDR2 from the germline V gene are LNHDA and SQIVND (reference sequence). The CDR3 loop spans 13 amino acids. V and J are TRBV19 and TRBJ1-1; D is ambiguous. This clonotype was obtained from a male donor with ankylosing spondylitis. Sequences were obtained from blood, either unsorted or a sorted T cell fraction (not recorded which). CDR3 sequence (DNA): TGTGCCAGTAGTATAGTCCGGAACACTGAAGCTTTCTTT. It codes for CASSIVRNTEAFF. The complete variable domain, with remaining parts taken from reference TRBV19 and TRBJ1-1, reads DGGITQSPKYLFRKEGQNVTLSCEQNLNHDAMYWYRQDPGQGLRLIYYSQIVNDFQKGDIAEGYSVSREKKESFPLTVTSAQKNPTAFYLCASSIVRNTEAFFGQGTRLTVV.